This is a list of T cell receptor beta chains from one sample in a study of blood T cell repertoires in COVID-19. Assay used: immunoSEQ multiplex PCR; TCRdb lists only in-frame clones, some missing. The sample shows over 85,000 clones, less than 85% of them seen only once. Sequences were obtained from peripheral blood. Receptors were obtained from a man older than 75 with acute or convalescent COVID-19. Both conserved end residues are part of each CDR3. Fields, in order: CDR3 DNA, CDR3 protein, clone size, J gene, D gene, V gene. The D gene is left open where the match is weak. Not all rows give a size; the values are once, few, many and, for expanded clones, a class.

TGTGCCAGCAGTCGACTAGCGGGAGAGTACAATGAGCAGTTCTTC | CASSRLAGEYNEQFF | - | TRBJ2-1 | TRBD2 | TRBV6-2/TRBV6-3
TGTGCCAGCAGCCTACAGCTGAACACTGAAGCTTTCTTT | CASSLQLNTEAFF | - | TRBJ1-1 | - | TRBV9
TGTGCCACCAGTGATCATGGCAGCGGCCACGAGCAGTACTTC | CATSDHGSGHEQYF | - | TRBJ2-7 | - | TRBV24-1
TGTGCCAGTAGTATGAGCGGGAGTAGCACAGATACGCAGTATTTT | CASSMSGSSTDTQYF | - | TRBJ2-3 | TRBD2 | TRBV19
TGTGCCAGCAGCTTACCAGCAGGGGCGTCTGGGGCCAACGTCCTGACTTTC | CASSLPAGASGANVLTF | - | TRBJ2-6 | - | TRBV7-2
TGTGCCAGCGGCAAAGGGGGGGGTTTAACTGGAAACACCATATATTTT | CASGKGGGLTGNTIYF | - | TRBJ1-3 | - | TRBV2
TGTGCCAGCAGTTTACGACTAGCGGGGTACGAGCAGTACTTC | CASSLRLAGYEQYF | - | TRBJ2-7 | TRBD2 | TRBV27
TGCGCCAGCAGCCAACAGGACAGGGGAAGCTATGGCTACACCTTC | CASSQQDRGSYGYTF | - | TRBJ1-2 | TRBD1 | TRBV4-3
TGTGCCAGCAGTGGACAGAACACTGAAGCTTTCTTT | CASSGQNTEAFF | - | TRBJ1-1 | - | TRBV12-3/TRBV12-4
TGTGCCAGCACCCGGACAGGTTCCTACGAGCAGTACTTC | CASTRTGSYEQYF | - | TRBJ2-7 | TRBD1 | TRBV28
TGTGCCAGCAGTTACTCGTGGGGTAGCGGGCAGTTCTTC | CASSYSWGSGQFF | - | TRBJ2-1 | - | TRBV6-5
TGTGCCAGCAGTGAAGGCAGGGCGAGGACTGAAGCTTTCTTT | CASSEGRARTEAFF | - | TRBJ1-1 | - | TRBV2
TGTGCCAGCAGTTTAACGGGTCGCGACTATGGCTACACCTTC | CASSLTGRDYGYTF | - | TRBJ1-2 | - | TRBV28
TGTGCCAGCAGCTTAGGAGGGACAGGGGCCGGGGAGCTGTTTTTT | CASSLGGTGAGELFF | - | TRBJ2-2 | TRBD1 | TRBV7-9
TGTGCCAGCAGTCCTCTTTGGACAGCTAACTATGGCTACACCTTC | CASSPLWTANYGYTF | - | TRBJ1-2 | - | TRBV6-4
TGTGCCATCAGTGGACGGGAGAACACTGAAGCTTTCTTT | CAISGRENTEAFF | - | TRBJ1-1 | - | TRBV10-3
TGTGCCAGCAGTCCTCCGGGACAGGGGGGAAATCAGCCCCAGCATTTT | CASSPPGQGGNQPQHF | - | TRBJ1-5 | TRBD1 | TRBV6-6
TGTGCCAGCAGCCAGGGGGGTAACACTGAAGCTTTCTTT | CASSQGGNTEAFF | - | TRBJ1-1 | TRBD1 | TRBV12-3/TRBV12-4
TGCGCCAGCAGCTTAGCCGGGACAGCGAACACTGAAGCTTTCTTT | CASSLAGTANTEAFF | - | TRBJ1-1 | TRBD1 | TRBV5-1
TGTGCCAGCACCAGGCCTATACTCTACGAGCAGTACTTC | CASTRPILYEQYF | - | TRBJ2-7 | - | TRBV28
TGTGCCAGCAGCTTGGGAGACAGGGAGGATCAGCCCCAGCATTTT | CASSLGDREDQPQHF | - | TRBJ1-5 | TRBD1 | TRBV5-8
TGTGCCAGCAACACAGGGGGCAGTGGCTATGGCTACACCTTC | CASNTGGSGYGYTF | - | TRBJ1-2 | TRBD1 | TRBV7-2
TGCAGCGTTTTAGCAGGGGAAAACATTCAGTACTTC | CSVLAGENIQYF | - | TRBJ2-4 | - | TRBV29-1
TGTGCCAGCAGCCCTCTAGCGGCACAAGGGGCCCAGTACTTC | CASSPLAAQGAQYF | once | TRBJ2-5 | TRBD2 | TRBV11-2
TGTGCCAGCAGATCCGCAGGGGGAAGCTCCTACGAGCAGTACTTC | CASRSAGGSSYEQYF | - | TRBJ2-7 | TRBD1 | TRBV5-8
TGTGCCAGCAGCGACCGTCAGGGGCGAGTGAGTGGCTACACCTTC | CASSDRQGRVSGYTF | - | TRBJ1-2 | - | TRBV25-1
TGTGCCAGCCCGGGACAGGGGCTCTACGAGCAGTACTTC | CASPGQGLYEQYF | - | TRBJ2-7 | TRBD1 | TRBV5-8
TGCAGCGTCCAAGGGGGCGCGGGGGCCAACGTCCTGACTTTC | CSVQGGAGANVLTF | - | TRBJ2-6 | TRBD1 | TRBV29-1
TGTGCCAGCAGTTACGGGACAGGGGATAATTCACCCCTCCACTTT | CASSYGTGDNSPLHF | - | TRBJ1-6 | TRBD1 | TRBV6-6
TGTGCCAGCTCACCTCGACAGGGTTCTGGCTACACCTTC | CASSPRQGSGYTF | - | TRBJ1-2 | TRBD1 | TRBV18
TGTGCCAGCAGCCAAGATCCCCGGGGGGAGGGCGGCTACACCTTC | CASSQDPRGEGGYTF | few | TRBJ1-2 | - | TRBV4-2
TGTGCCAGCAGTGAGACAGGTCTCAATCAGCCCCAGCATTTT | CASSETGLNQPQHF | - | TRBJ1-5 | - | TRBV25-1
TGTGCCAGCAGGGGAGCGGGAGATCAGCCCCAGCATTTT | CASRGAGDQPQHF | - | TRBJ1-5 | - | TRBV28
TGTGCCAGCAGTGAAAACCGGGTTCCCTACGAGCAGTACTTC | CASSENRVPYEQYF | - | TRBJ2-7 | - | TRBV27
TGTGCCAGCAGTTTCCGGACAGGGACTGGAAACACCATATATTTT | CASSFRTGTGNTIYF | - | TRBJ1-3 | TRBD1 | TRBV28
TGTGCCTGGAGTGCCGGGCGGGTTGCCTACAATGAGCAGTTCTTC | CAWSAGRVAYNEQFF | - | TRBJ2-1 | - | TRBV30
TGTGCCAGCAGCCAAGGTGGGTCGGGACTAGCGGGATTTGAGCAGTACTTC | CASSQGGSGLAGFEQYF | once | TRBJ2-7 | TRBD2 | TRBV14
TGTGCCAGCAGCCGGATCTGGCAGGGTATTAATGAGCAGTTCTTC | CASSRIWQGINEQFF | - | TRBJ2-1 | - | TRBV28
TGTGCCAGCAGCCCCGGGACAAGGAACACTGAAGCTTTCTTT | CASSPGTRNTEAFF | - | TRBJ1-1 | - | TRBV7-2
TGTGCCAGTAGTATAAGGTGGGACTCCCTTTTTAATTTGCCCCAGCATTTT | CASSIRWDSLFNLPQHF | - | TRBJ1-5 | - | TRBV19
TGTGCCAGCAGTCCCGAGGGGGCTGACTATGGCTACACCTTC | CASSPEGADYGYTF | - | TRBJ1-2 | TRBD1 | TRBV5-5
TGCAGCGTAGACAGGGGGCGGCGTAGTGAAGCTTTCTTT | CSVDRGRRSEAFF | - | TRBJ1-1 | TRBD1 | TRBV29-1
TGTGCCATTAGGGAAGGGGACGAGCAGTACTTC | CAIREGDEQYF | - | TRBJ2-7 | - | TRBV2
TGTGCCAGCAGTGGTAGCTCCTACGAGCAGTACTTC | CASSGSSYEQYF | once | TRBJ2-7 | - | TRBV28
TGTGCCAGCAGCTCCCGACTTGCCTACGAGCAGTACTTC | CASSSRLAYEQYF | - | TRBJ2-7 | - | TRBV11-1
TGTGCCAGCAGCGTACAGGAGAACACTGAAGCTTTCTTT | CASSVQENTEAFF | once | TRBJ1-1 | - | TRBV7-3
TGTGCCAGCAGTGAAACACTAGCGGGCAGCTCCTACGAGCAGTACTTC | CASSETLAGSSYEQYF | - | TRBJ2-7 | TRBD2 | TRBV25-1
TGTGCCAGCAGCGTAGGGACAGGGTCTAGAGAGACCCAGTACTTC | CASSVGTGSRETQYF | - | TRBJ2-5 | TRBD1 | TRBV9
TGTGCCAGCAGTTTTTACGCGGGGAATGAGCAGTTCTTC | CASSFYAGNEQFF | - | TRBJ2-1 | - | TRBV28
TGTGCCAGCAGCTCGGGACTAGCGGGAGTCACAGATACGCAGTATTTT | CASSSGLAGVTDTQYF | - | TRBJ2-3 | TRBD2 | TRBV25-1
TGTGCCAGCAGGACCCACGGGAGCAATCAGCCCCAGCATTTT | CASRTHGSNQPQHF | few | TRBJ1-5 | - | TRBV2
TGTGCCAGCAGTGAGGACTGGCGGGAGACTATACCAGATACGCAGTATTTT | CASSEDWRETIPDTQYF | few | TRBJ2-3 | TRBD2 | TRBV2
TGTGCCAGCAGTTTATCGAGAGAGACCCAGTACTTC | CASSLSRETQYF | - | TRBJ2-5 | - | TRBV27
TGTGCCAGTAGTATACCAGGCAATCAGCCCCAGCATTTT | CASSIPGNQPQHF | few | TRBJ1-5 | - | TRBV19
TGTGCCTGGAGTGTCGCGGGAGCAGATACGCAGTATTTT | CAWSVAGADTQYF | - | TRBJ2-3 | TRBD2 | TRBV30
TGCGCCAGCAGCCAGCAAGCACAGGGGGCTTCCTATAATTCACCCCTCCACTTT | CASSQQAQGASYNSPLHF | - | TRBJ1-6 | TRBD1 | TRBV4-1